This TCR beta chain originates from a study of shared clonotypes between healthy human individuals. On the study more broadly: Sampling drew on donors who were a couple of women and a few men aged 18 to 49. Study-level findings and limits: Naive subsets usually exceeded memory subsets in estimated richness.

For this clone: Its specificity is not known.

Trimming took 0 bases from V and 2 from J; bases not matched to a gene: 4. This CDR3 contains 15 residues. Germline CDR1 is MGHRA and CDR2 is YSYEKL. Sequenced by immunoSEQ multiplex PCR; TCRdb stores in-frame clones only, minus some. The table has about 730,000 clones, over 60% seen once; the top ten hold under 2%. The chain employs TRBV4-1 and TRBJ2-7; 7 positions match TRBD2. This TCR came from a woman in her 30s in good health. The sample consisted of memory CD4+ T cells sorted from blood. This sample's subset: CD45RA-negative fraction. CDR3 coding DNA: TGCGCCAGCAGCCAAGATGGGGGGGTCCCCTACGAGCAGTACTTC. Protein product: CASSQDGGVPYEQYF.